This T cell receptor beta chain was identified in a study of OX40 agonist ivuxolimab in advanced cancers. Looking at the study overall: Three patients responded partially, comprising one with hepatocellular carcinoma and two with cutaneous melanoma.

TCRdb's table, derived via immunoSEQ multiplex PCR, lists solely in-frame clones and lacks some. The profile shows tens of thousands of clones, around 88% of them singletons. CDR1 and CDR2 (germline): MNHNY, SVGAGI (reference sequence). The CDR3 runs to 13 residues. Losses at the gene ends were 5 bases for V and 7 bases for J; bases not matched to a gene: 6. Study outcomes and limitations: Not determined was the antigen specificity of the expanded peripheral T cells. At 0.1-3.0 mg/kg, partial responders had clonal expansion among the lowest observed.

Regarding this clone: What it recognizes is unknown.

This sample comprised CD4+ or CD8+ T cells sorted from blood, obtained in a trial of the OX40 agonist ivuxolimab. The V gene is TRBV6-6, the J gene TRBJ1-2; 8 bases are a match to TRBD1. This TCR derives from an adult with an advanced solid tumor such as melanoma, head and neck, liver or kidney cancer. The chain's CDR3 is CASSRQGFGGYTF. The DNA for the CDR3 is TGTGCCAGCAGTCGACAGGGGTTTGGTGGCTACACCTTC.